This T cell receptor beta chain was profiled in a study of blood T cell repertoires in COVID-19. Enrolled through a virtual design, the participants were between about 18 and 100 years of age and came from 24 US areas. Only in-frame clones appear in the TCRdb table, and some are missing; sequencing was by immunoSEQ multiplex PCR. The table has about 180,000 clones, more than 70% seen once. This CDR3 is 15 amino acids long. Germline V gene data show CDR1 as SNHLY and CDR2 as FYNNEI. V lost 6 bases and J lost 6, with 20 bases in between. The TCR was taken from a woman in her twenties or thirties who had recovered from COVID-19. Sequencing was done on a sample of PBMCs or T cells enriched from blood (not recorded which). The chain combines TRBV2 with TRBJ1-2; perhaps TRBD1 as D (5 bases). The CDR3 is CASRVAQGRLDGYTF. CDR3 nucleotides: TGTGCCAGCAGGGTAGCCCAGGGTAGGTTGGATGGCTACACCTTC.